Following are 26 T cell receptor beta chains from one sample sequenced in a study of spatial heterogeneity in lung cancer. TCRdb processed the 5' RACE reads anew with MiXCR; each CDR3 protein has one entry. The sample contains tens of thousands of distinct CDR3 sequences, 4.6% of which appear only once. Specified time point: sample taken at primary tumor resection. Whole RNA was taken from tumor, nontumor lung or frozen PBMC; it was then sequenced unsorted. The specimen comprised PBMCs, sampled at surgery. The origin of the receptors is a male donor with early-stage non-small cell lung cancer.

To note about this clonotype: A much larger clone is a single base away; this may be a read error. V is TRBV7-2 and J is TRBJ2-7, with 9 bases identical to TRBD1. This CDR3 region has 15 residues. CDR1 is SGHTA, CDR2 FQGNSA, per germline. Germline trimming cut 7 bases from V and 1 base from J; bases unmatched to any gene: 8. The CDR3 sequence is CASNKQGALSYEQYF. The CDR3 DNA follows: TGTGCCAGCAACAAACAGGGGGCGTTATCCTACGAGCAGTACTTC.

This clonotype showed up many times. The chain combines TRBV5-1 with TRBJ2-2; D assignment may be TRBD1 or TRBD2 (5 bases each). This CDR3 comprises 15 residues. Germline CDR1 reads SGHRS; CDR2 reads YFSETQ. V was trimmed by 0 bases and J by 6 bases, leaving 12 bases between them. The chain's CDR3 is CASSLESVGAGELFF. In DNA, the CDR3 is TGCGCCAGCAGCTTGGAGTCGGTGGGGGCCGGGGAGCTGTTTTTT.

This chain links TRBV5-8 with TRBJ2-4; no reliable D call. This CDR3 comprises 15 residues. Germline V gene sequence: CDR1 SGHTS, CDR2 YDEGEE. V was clipped by 0 bases and J by 0 bases, with 7 bases between them. The CDR3 is CASSLVAVAKNIQYF. CDR3 coding DNA: TGTGCCAGCAGCTTGGTCGCGGTAGCCAAAAACATTCAGTACTTC.

This clonotype has ten or more counts. The chain recombines TRBV6-5 with TRBJ2-7; D not resolved. Germline V gene sequence: CDR1 MNHEY, CDR2 SVGAGI. The germline V and J ends were trimmed by 6 bases and 2 bases, with 17 bases remaining between them. The CDR3 has 15 amino acids. The CDR3, as DNA: TGTGCCAGCAGCTCCAGGCGGCGCGGCGCCTACGAGCAGTACTTC. Protein sequence: CASSSRRRGAYEQYF.

This clonotype was seen a few times. The chain joins TRBV7-2 to TRBJ1-2, with D possibly matching TRBD1 (5 bases). From germline, CDR1 is SGHTA and CDR2 FQGNSA. With 8 bases removed from V and 4 bases from J, the gap between germline ends came to 17 bases. The CDR3 spans 14 residues. The CDR3 DNA follows: TGTGCCAGCTCGCGGGGCGAAGGCGTCTATGGCTACACCTTC. It encodes CASSRGEGVYGYTF.

Ten or more counts support this clonotype. This chain joins TRBV10-3 and TRBJ2-1; TRBD1 matches 8 bases. This CDR3 has 14 residues. Germline V lookup: CDR1 ENHRY, CDR2 SYGVKD. V was clipped by 6 bases and J by 8 bases; unmatched bases: 9. CDR3 DNA sequence: TGTGCCATCAGCGACAGGGGTCAGTCAGATGAGCAGTTCTTC. As protein: CAISDRGQSDEQFF.

This rearrangement joins TRBV25-1 to TRBJ2-5; no clear D gene. Germline V gene sequence: CDR1 MGHDK, CDR2 SYGVNS. This CDR3 has 12 residues. Trimming stripped 4 bases from V and 5 bases from J, with 8 bases between. The CDR3 DNA reads as TGTGCCAGCAGTGTAGGCTGGGAGACCCAGTACTTC. Translation: CASSVGWETQYF.

This clonotype was recorded at least ten times. The J gene is TRBJ2-1, the V gene TRBV19, with TRBD2 matching 9 bases. Trimming removed 4 bases from V and 6 bases from J; junction bases left unmatched: 1. The CDR3 sequence is 13 residues long. Germline assignment: CDR1 LNHDA and CDR2 SQIVND (reference sequence). DNA for the CDR3: TGTGCCAGTAGTAGCGGGGGGGCCAATGAGCAGTTCTTC. Translated: CASSSGGANEQFF. Supplemented by reference TRBV19 and TRBJ2-1, the full variable domain reads DGGITQSPKYLFRKEGQNVTLSCEQNLNHDAMYWYRQDPGQGLRLIYYSQIVNDFQKGDIAEGYSVSREKKESFPLTVTSAQKNPTAFYLCASSSGGANEQFFGPGTRLTVL.

This clonotype was recorded many times. V is TRBV15 and J is TRBJ2-2; D possibly uses TRBD1 or TRBD2 (5 bases each). The V end was cut by 0 bases, the J end by 7 bases, with 9 bases between. The CDR3 has 14 residues. The germline gives CDR1 LNHNV, CDR2 YYDKDF (reference sequence). Here the CDR3 reads CATSRERGVGELFF. The CDR3 coding sequence is TGTGCCACCAGCAGAGAGCGAGGGGTCGGGGAGCTGTTTTTT. Together with reference TRBV15 and TRBJ2-2, the CDR3 gives the full variable domain: DAMVIQNPRYQVTQFGKPVTLSCSQTLNHNVMYWYQQKSSQAPKLLFHYYDKDFNNEADTPDNFQSRRPNTSFCFLDIRSPGLGDTAMYLCATSRERGVGELFFGEGSRLTVL.

This clonotype was observed many times. The V call is TRBV7-2, the J call TRBJ2-2, with 9 bases identical to TRBD1. This CDR3 region has 15 residues. V trimming: 4 bases; J trimming: 6 bases; junction bases outside the gene matches: 6. The germline V gene encodes CDR1 SGHTA and CDR2 FQGNSA. In DNA, the CDR3 is TGTGCCAGCAGCTCTGGACAGGGGTGGGCCGGGGAGCTGTTTTTT. Protein: CASSSGQGWAGELFF.

This clonotype was detected many times. The chain joins TRBV18 to TRBJ2-3, with D possibly matching TRBD1 (5 bases). Germline V gives CDR1 KGHSH, CDR2 LQKENI. V was shortened by 1 base and J by 2 bases, with 10 bases between the two germline ends. There are 15 residues in the CDR3. The DNA for the CDR3 is TGTGCCAGCTCACCACTTTCAGGGCTCACAGATACGCAGTATTTT. Protein product: CASSPLSGLTDTQYF.

This clonotype appeared many times. This chain connects TRBV29-1 to TRBJ1-2; D is ambiguous. V dropped 4 bases and J dropped 6 bases, with 9 bases sitting between them. The CDR3 contains 11 residues. CDR1 SQVTM and CDR2 ANQGSEA come from the germline V gene. In DNA form, the CDR3 reads TGCAGCGTTGTTTTAGGAAATGGCTACACCTTC. Protein: CSVVLGNGYTF.

Ten or more counts support this clonotype. The genes are TRBV4-1 and TRBJ2-3; D unclear. The CDR3 totals 11 residues. V lost 0 bases and J 10 bases, leaving 5 bases between the germline ends. Germline V CDR1 and CDR2: MGHRA, YSYEKL. The CDR3 spells CASSQDRAQYF. The CDR3 nucleotides read TGCGCCAGCAGCCAAGATAGGGCGCAGTATTTT.

The CDR3 DNA is TGTGCCATCAGTGGGGGACAGAACTATGGCTACACCTTC. It is translated as CAISGGQNYGYTF. This chain links TRBV10-3 with TRBJ1-2, with 7 bases that match TRBD1. Trimming at V came to 4 bases and at J to 2 bases, leaving 1 base not matched to a gene. This CDR3 contains 13 residues. CDR1 is ENHRY, CDR2 SYGVKD, per germline.

This clonotype occurred many times. This chain uses TRBV18 with TRBJ2-7; 7 nucleotides agree with TRBD1. The CDR3 is made up of 14 amino acids. V shed 3 bases, J shed 4 bases, and the junction held 6 bases outside the gene matches. CDR1 KGHSH and CDR2 LQKENI come from the germline V gene. Here the CDR3 DNA reads TGTGCCAGCTCACCGGGACAGTACCGTTACGAGCAGTACTTC. Residues: CASSPGQYRYEQYF.

This chain uses TRBV5-1 with TRBJ2-3, with unresolved D. The germline CDR1 and CDR2 sequences are SGHRS and YFSETQ. Trimming took off 4 bases at V and 0 bases at J, with 15 bases between the two ends. The CDR3 loop spans 16 amino acids. The CDR3 region is CASSRRPIDSTDTQYF. CDR3 sequence (DNA): TGCGCCAGCAGCCGACGACCCATCGACAGCACAGATACGCAGTATTTT. The full variable domain, its missing parts supplied by reference TRBV5-1 and TRBJ2-3, is KAGVTQTPRYLIKTRGQQVTLSCSPISGHRSVSWYQQTPGQGLQFLFEYFSETQRNKGNFPGRFSGRQFSNSRSEMNVSTLELGDSALYLCASSRRPIDSTDTQYFGPGTRLTVL.

This clonotype was picked up many times. V is TRBV28 and J is TRBJ2-5; no definite D call. Germline assignment: CDR1 MDHEN and CDR2 SYDVKM. The CDR3 is 10 amino acids. V was shortened by 5 bases and J by 3 bases, with 1 base between the two germline ends. The CDR3 sequence: CASSKETQYF. DNA for the CDR3: TGTGCCAGCAGTAAAGAGACCCAGTACTTC.

This rearrangement joins TRBV20-1 to TRBJ2-3; the match to TRBD1 covers 7 bases. CDR3 length: 13 amino acids. Germline loops: CDR1 DFQATT, CDR2 SNEGSKA (reference sequence). V lost 5 bases and J lost 4; bases outside the gene matches: 6. In nucleotides, the CDR3 is TGCAGTGCTTACCGACAGGGCCCAGATACGCAGTATTTT. Its protein is CSAYRQGPDTQYF.

This clonotype was seen ten or more times. The chain uses TRBV12-3 or TRBV12-4 and TRBJ2-5, with D unclear. This CDR3 contains 16 residues. Trimming shortened V by 3 bases and J by 1 base, and 15 bases separated the two germline ends. The CDR3 sequence is CASSLRGGIGQETQYF. For the CDR3, the DNA is TGTGCCAGCAGTTTGAGAGGCGGAATTGGCCAAGAGACCCAGTACTTC.

This clonotype was seen only a few times. The V gene is TRBV6-2 or TRBV6-3, the J gene TRBJ2-3; D remains ambiguous. V shed 0 bases and J shed 6 bases, with 13 bases lying between them. Germline loops: CDR1 MNHEY, CDR2 SVGEGT. The CDR3 is 15 amino acids. CDR3 bases: TGTGCCAGCAGTTACTCGATTCTGGATTCGGATACGCAGTATTTT. Its protein product is CASSYSILDSDTQYF.

This clonotype was seen ten or more times. CDR3 in amino acids: CASSLGQLILGSGANVLTF. DNA for the CDR3: TGTGCCAGCAGCTTGGGACAGCTGATCCTTGGTTCCGGGGCCAACGTCCTGACTTTC. V is TRBV7-8 and J is TRBJ2-6; 7 bases match TRBD1. This CDR3 is built from 19 residues. Germline CDR1 is SGHVS and CDR2 is FQNEAQ. After removal of 3 bases from V and 4 bases from J, the junction contained 15 bases not matched to a gene.

Many counts were recorded for this clonotype. The J gene is TRBJ2-3, the V gene TRBV12-3 or TRBV12-4; 12 bases map to TRBD2. This CDR3 is built from 15 residues. J lost 2 bases, V lost 4 bases, and 1 base had no gene match. In nucleotides, the CDR3 is TGTGCCAGCAGTTCTAGCGGGGGGGCCACAGATACGCAGTATTTT. Protein sequence: CASSSSGGATDTQYF.

This clonotype was detected ten times or more. The V gene is TRBV12-3 or TRBV12-4, the J gene TRBJ2-1; D is ambiguous. There are 12 residues in the CDR3. V was clipped by 7 bases and J by 6 bases, with 10 bases between them. Here the CDR3 DNA reads TGTGCCAGCACCATAGTTTTCAATGAGCAGTTCTTC. This sequence encodes CASTIVFNEQFF.

This clonotype was recorded many times. V is TRBV11-3 and J is TRBJ2-3; D assignment may be TRBD1 or TRBD2 (6 bases each). This CDR3 comprises 17 residues. Trimming removed 1 base from V and 1 base from J, with 15 bases in between. Per germline, CDR1 SGHNT and CDR2 YENEEA. Written as DNA, the CDR3 is TGTGCCAGCAGCTTAGGTGGAGGGGGAGAGGGCACAGATACGCAGTATTTT. Translating it yields CASSLGGGGEGTDTQYF.

This clonotype was seen ten or more times. This sequence joins TRBV2 and TRBJ2-1; the D gene is possibly TRBD1 (6 bases). This CDR3 is built from 15 residues. Trimming cost V 4 bases and J 12 bases, with 22 bases left between them. In germline, CDR1 is SNHLY, CDR2 FYNNEI. CDR3 protein: CASSVVPSQTGPQFF. For the CDR3, the DNA is TGTGCCAGCAGTGTAGTTCCCAGCCAGACAGGCCCGCAGTTCTTC.

This clonotype appeared many times. CDR3 region: CASSLGTGYSSNQPQHF. For the CDR3, the DNA is TGTGCCAGCAGCTTAGGGACAGGTTACTCTAGCAATCAGCCCCAGCATTTT. The J gene is TRBJ1-5, the V gene TRBV7-9; 7 nucleotides agree with TRBD1. This CDR3 is 17 amino acids long. The J segment lost 0 bases and the V segment lost 1 base, leaving 6 bases of the junction unmatched. From germline, CDR1 is SEHNR and CDR2 FQNEAQ (reference sequence).